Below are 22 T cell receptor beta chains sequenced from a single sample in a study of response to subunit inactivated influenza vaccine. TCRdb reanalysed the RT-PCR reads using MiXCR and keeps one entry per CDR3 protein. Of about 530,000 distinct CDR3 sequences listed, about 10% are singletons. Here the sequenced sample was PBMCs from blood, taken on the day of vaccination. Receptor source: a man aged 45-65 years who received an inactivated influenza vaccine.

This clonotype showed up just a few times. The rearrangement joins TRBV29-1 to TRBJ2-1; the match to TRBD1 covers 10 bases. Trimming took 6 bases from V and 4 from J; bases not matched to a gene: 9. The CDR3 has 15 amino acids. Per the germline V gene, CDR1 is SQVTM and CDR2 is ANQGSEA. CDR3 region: CSVRTGTGDYNEQFF. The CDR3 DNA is TGCAGCGTCAGAACCGGGACAGGGGATTACAATGAGCAGTTCTTC.

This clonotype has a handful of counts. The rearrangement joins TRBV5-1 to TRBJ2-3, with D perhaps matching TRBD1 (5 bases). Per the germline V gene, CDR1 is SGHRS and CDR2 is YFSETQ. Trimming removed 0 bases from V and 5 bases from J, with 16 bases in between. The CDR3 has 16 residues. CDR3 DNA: TGCGCCAGCAGCTTGGTGGCAGGGTCTCCCCAAGATACGCAGTATTTT. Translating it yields CASSLVAGSPQDTQYF.

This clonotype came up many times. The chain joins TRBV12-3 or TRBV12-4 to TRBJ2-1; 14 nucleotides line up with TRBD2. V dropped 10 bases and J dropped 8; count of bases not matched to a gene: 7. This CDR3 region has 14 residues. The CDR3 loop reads CATRLAGGPDEQFF. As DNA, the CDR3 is TGTGCCACCCGACTAGCGGGGGGGCCAGATGAGCAGTTCTTC.

DNA for the CDR3: TGTGCCAGCAGTAAAATTTGGGGAAATCAGCCCCAGCATTTT. Translated: CASSKIWGNQPQHF. The J gene is TRBJ1-5, the V gene TRBV6-2 or TRBV6-3; no clear D gene. The V end lost 5 bases, the J end lost 4 bases, and 12 bases lay between the germline ends. The CDR3 runs to 14 residues. Germline V CDR1 and CDR2: MNHEY, SVGEGT.

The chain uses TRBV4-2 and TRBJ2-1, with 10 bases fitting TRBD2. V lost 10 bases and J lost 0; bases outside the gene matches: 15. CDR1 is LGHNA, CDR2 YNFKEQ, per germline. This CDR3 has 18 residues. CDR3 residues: CAIGPGLAGDRSYNEQFF. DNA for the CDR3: TGTGCCATCGGCCCCGGGCTAGCGGGAGACCGCTCCTACAATGAGCAGTTCTTC.

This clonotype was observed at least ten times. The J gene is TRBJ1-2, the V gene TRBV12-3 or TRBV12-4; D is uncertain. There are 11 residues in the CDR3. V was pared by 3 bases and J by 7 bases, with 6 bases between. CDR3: CASSLYPGYTF. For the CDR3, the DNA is TGTGCCAGCAGTTTGTATCCTGGCTACACCTTC.

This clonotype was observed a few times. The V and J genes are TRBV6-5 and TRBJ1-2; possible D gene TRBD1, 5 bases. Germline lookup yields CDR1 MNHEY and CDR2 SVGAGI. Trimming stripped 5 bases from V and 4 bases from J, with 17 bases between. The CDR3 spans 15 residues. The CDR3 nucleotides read TGTGCCAGCAGTACTCCGGGCAGGGCTAGCTATGGCTACACCTTC. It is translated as CASSTPGRASYGYTF.

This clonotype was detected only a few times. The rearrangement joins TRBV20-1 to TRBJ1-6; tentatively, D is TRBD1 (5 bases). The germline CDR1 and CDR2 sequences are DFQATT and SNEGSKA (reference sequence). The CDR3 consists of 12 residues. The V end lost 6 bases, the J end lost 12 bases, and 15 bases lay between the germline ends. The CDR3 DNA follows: TGCAGTGCATATTCAGGGTCGGGACCCCTCCACTTT. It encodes CSAYSGSGPLHF.

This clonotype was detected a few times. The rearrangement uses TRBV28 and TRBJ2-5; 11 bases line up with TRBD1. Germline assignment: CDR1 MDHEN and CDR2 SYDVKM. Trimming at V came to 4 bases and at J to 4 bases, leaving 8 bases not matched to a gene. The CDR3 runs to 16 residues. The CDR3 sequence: CASSSPGTGGRETQYF. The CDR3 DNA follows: TGTGCCAGCAGTTCCCCCGGGACAGGGGGAAGAGAGACCCAGTACTTC.

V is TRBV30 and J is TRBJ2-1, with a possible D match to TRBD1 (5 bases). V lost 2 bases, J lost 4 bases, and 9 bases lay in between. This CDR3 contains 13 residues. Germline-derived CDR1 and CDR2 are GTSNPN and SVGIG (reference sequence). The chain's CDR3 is CAWSSDRYNEQFF. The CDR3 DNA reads TGTGCCTGGAGTAGCGACAGATACAATGAGCAGTTCTTC.

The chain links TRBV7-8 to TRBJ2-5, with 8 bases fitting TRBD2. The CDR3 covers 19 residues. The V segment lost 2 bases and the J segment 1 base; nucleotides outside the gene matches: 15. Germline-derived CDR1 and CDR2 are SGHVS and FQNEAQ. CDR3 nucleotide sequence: TGTGCCAGCAGCTTATGGGCCCGCGGGGGGCCCAAGACCCAAGAGACCCAGTACTTC. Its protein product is CASSLWARGGPKTQETQYF.

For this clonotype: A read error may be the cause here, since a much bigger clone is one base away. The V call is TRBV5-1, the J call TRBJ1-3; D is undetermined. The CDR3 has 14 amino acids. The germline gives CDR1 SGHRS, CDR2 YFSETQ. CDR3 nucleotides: TGCGTCAGCAGCTTGGCTGGGATCGGAAACACCATATATTTT. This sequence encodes CVSSLAGIGNTIYF.

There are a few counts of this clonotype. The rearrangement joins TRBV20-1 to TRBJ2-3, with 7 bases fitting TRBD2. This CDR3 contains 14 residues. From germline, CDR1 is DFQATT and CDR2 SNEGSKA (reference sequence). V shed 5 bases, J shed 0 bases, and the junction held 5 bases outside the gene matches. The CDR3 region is CSADRDYSTDTQYF. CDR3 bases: TGCAGTGCTGACCGGGACTATAGCACAGATACGCAGTATTTT.

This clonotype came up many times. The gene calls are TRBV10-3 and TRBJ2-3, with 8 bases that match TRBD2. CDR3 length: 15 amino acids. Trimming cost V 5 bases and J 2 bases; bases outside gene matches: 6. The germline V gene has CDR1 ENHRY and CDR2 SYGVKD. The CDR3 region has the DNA TGTGCCATCAGTTCTCGCGGGGGGAACACAGATACGCAGTATTTT. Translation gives CAISSRGGNTDTQYF.

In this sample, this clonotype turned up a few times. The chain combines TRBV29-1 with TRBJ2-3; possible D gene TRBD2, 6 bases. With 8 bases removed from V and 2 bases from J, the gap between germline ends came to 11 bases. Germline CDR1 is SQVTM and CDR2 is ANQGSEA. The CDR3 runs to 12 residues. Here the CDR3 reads CSYREYTDTQYF. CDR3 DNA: TGCAGCTATCGGGAGTACACAGATACGCAGTATTTT.

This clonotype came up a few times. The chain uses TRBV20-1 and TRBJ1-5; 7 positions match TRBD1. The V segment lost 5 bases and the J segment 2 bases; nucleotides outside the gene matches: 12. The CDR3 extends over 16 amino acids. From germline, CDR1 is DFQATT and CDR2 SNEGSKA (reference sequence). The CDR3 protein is CSAGEQGKGGNQPQHF. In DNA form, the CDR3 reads TGCAGTGCTGGGGAACAGGGGAAGGGCGGCAATCAGCCCCAGCATTTT.

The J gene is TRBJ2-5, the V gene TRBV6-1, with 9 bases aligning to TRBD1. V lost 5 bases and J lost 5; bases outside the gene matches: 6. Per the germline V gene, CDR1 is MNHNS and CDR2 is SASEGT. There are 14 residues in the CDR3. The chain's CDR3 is CASSRTGEGETQYF. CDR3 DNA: TGTGCCAGCAGTCGGACAGGGGAAGGCGAGACCCAGTACTTC.

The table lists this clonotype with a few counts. This CDR3 reads CAIGLNQPQHF. CDR3 sequence (DNA): TGTGCCATCGGTTTGAACCAGCCCCAGCATTTT. The chain joins TRBV10-3 to TRBJ1-5; no clear D gene. The germline CDR1 and CDR2 sequences are ENHRY and SYGVKD. The CDR3 is 11 amino acids. The V end was cut by 8 bases, the J end by 7 bases, with 9 bases between.

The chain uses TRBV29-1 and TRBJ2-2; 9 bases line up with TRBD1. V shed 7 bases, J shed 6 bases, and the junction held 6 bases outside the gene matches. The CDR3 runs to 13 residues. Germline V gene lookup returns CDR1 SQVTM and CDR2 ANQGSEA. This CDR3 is CSAPGQGSGELFF. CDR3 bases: TGCAGCGCACCGGGACAGGGATCCGGGGAGCTGTTTTTT.

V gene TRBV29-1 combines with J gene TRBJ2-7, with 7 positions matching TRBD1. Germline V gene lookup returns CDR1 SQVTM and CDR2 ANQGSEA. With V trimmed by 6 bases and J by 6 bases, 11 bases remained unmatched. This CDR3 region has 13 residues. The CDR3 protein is CSVAQGEWSEQYF. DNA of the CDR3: TGCAGCGTGGCTCAGGGGGAATGGAGCGAGCAGTACTTC.

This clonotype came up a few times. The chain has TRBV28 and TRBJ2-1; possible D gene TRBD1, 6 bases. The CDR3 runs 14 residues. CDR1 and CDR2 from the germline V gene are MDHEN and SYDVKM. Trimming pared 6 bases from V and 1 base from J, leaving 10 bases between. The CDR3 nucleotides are TGTGCCAGCAGGGGGGCGTCGTCCTACAATGAGCAGTTCTTC. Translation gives CASRGASSYNEQFF.

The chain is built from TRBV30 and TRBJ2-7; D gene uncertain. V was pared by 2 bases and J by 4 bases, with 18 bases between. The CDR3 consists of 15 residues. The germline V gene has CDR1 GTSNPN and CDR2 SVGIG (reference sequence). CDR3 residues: CAWSRTARLVYEQYF. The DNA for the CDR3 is TGTGCCTGGAGTCGGACGGCACGCCTGGTTTACGAGCAGTACTTC.